The clone carrying this TCR beta chain was picked up a small number of times. The antigen remains unidentified. V was shortened by 6 bases and J by 1 base, with 13 bases between the two germline ends. The CDR3 is made up of 16 amino acids. Two oligonucleotides, mixed equimolar, formed the beta constant-region primer covering TRBC1 and TRBC2. Four rounds of PCR amplified the ligated cDNA using nested alpha and beta constant-region primers plus SP2. A 12-nucleotide UMI and the SP2 primer were added to the cDNA 3' end by oligonucleotide ligation. TCRdb reprocessed the UMI-ligation and nested PCR reads with MiXCR, giving one entry per CDR3 protein. The sample holds about 100,000 distinct CDR3 sequences, about 15% seen once. Overnight CMV lysate stimulation of fresh PBMCs defined donor CMV status by CD4+ IFNgamma. These data are taken from a study of naive and memory T cell subsets. Study-wide points: In naive cells, over 85% of TCR sequences were seen only once. Possibly reflecting memory cells re-expressing CD45RA, a few larger clonotypes occurred in naive repertoires, especially CD8.

This receptor was identified in a human donor in good health. The V call is TRBV12-3 or TRBV12-4, the J call TRBJ1-6, with D perhaps matching TRBD1 (5 bases). The sequencing input was naive CD8+ T cells from blood. The DNA of the CDR3 is TGTGCCAGCAGCCCCGGGACGGTATCCTATAATTCACCCCTCCACTTT. Protein product: CASSPGTVSYNSPLHF.